This T cell receptor (beta chain) was captured by sequencing in a study of vaccination effects on CD4 cells after COVID-19 (dated by TCRdb to 2021 to 2024). A note on the overall study: Two doses of either the BNT162b2 or the mRNA-1273 mRNA SARS-CoV-2 vaccine were administered to participants. SARS-CoV-2 spike-specific CD4+ TCR repertoires from before and after mRNA vaccination were compared in COVID-19 convalescent patients and in infection-naive vaccine recipients. A total of roughly 9 COVID-19 convalescent patients and a handful of SARS-CoV-2-naive healthy vaccine recipients were included in the full study. Cultures from other donors in the study were sequenced with the Oncomine TCR Beta short-read assay on an Illumina iSeq 100.

To identify antigen-specific CD4+ T cell clonotypes by their expansion, the ViraFEST assay first stimulated PBMC with viral peptide pools and then applied TCR sequencing. After more than 9 days of culture, CD4+ T cells were isolated with the EasySep CD4+ T cell isolation kit. Healthy vaccine recipients had no prior SARS-CoV-2 infection, confirmed by negative nucleocapsid antibodies before and after vaccination. Roughly 1.9 million PBMC per well were cultured with about 9.6 ug/ml peptides in IMDM containing approximately 4.5% human AB serum, approximately 9.9 IU/ml IL-2 and gentamicin. Half of the culture medium was replaced with fresh IL-2-containing medium on days 3 and 7. Unless noted otherwise, every peptide stimulation condition was grown in triplicate wells. Using Ficoll-Paque Plus gradient centrifugation, PBMC were separated from whole blood and then either used fresh or cryopreserved at -140C. The spike proteins of SARS-CoV-2 and of the common cold coronaviruses HCoV-NL63, HCoV-OC43 and HCoV-229E were spanned by overlapping peptide pools. The QIAamp micro DNA kit was used to extract genomic DNA from the cultured CD4+ T cells.

Note on this clone: Its antigen is still unknown. The input lacks base qualities; no much larger clone sits a single base away.

The method was the immunoSEQ multiplex PCR assay. DNA from the cultured and isolated CD4+ T cells underwent TCR beta CDR3 sequencing. In the source study's methods: Non-productive TCR sequences were removed and reads were trimmed to the CDR3 region, keeping CDR3s of at least 7 amino acids. The MANAFEST web app was used to identify antigen-specific clonotypes by comparing expansion in peptide wells with expansion in reference cultures. For clones to be considered positive, expansion at FDR<0.05 versus reference and all other wells, an odds ratio above 5, and a frequency above 0.1% in two replicate wells were required. A clonotype was defined as cross-reactive if the clonotype was significantly expanded both in SARS-CoV-2 spike wells and in at least one common cold coronavirus spike condition. Levenshtein distance calculated with the stringdist R package was used to assess CDR3 similarity, and unrooted trees were constructed with ape in R 3.6.1. TCRdb provides this immuneACCESS table in a form limited to in-frame rearrangements. Some clones are lacking; in checked studies, under half of them reflect an unresolved V gene, and why the rest are absent is not known. The V and J calls and the clone size are those of that table, but D and trimming were determined from the DNA. The sample yields about 73,000 clones; 65% to 75% were counted once. The biggest ten clones account for under 3% of the sample.

CDR3 length: 12 amino acids, cysteine to phenylalanine. Only the CDR3 part of the read is kept: 36 bases, read in frame from the first base. Based on the germline V gene (reference sequence), the CDR1 and CDR2 sequences are LGHDT and YNNKEL. V lost 2 bases and J lost 8 bases; the stretch between them is 9 bases long. Paper-wide results and their limitations: Marked clonal contraction was observed in both infection-induced and vaccine-induced clones at late post-vaccination timepoints, consistent with waning T cell responses. The study was limited by a small number of convalescent patients and lacked early post-infection timepoints. In healthy vaccine recipients, vaccine-induced clones were almost all SARS-CoV-2 mono-reactive, with only 1 of 255 being cross-reactive with common cold coronaviruses.

The sequence derives from a human donor who received a COVID-19 vaccine. This chain joins TRBV3-1 (or the pseudogene TRBV3-2) to TRBJ1-1, with the identity of the D gene unclear. This specimen consisted of CD4+ T cells from PBMCs cultured with HCoV-NL63 spike peptides, obtained before COVID-19 vaccination. The cell subset or site label of this sample denotes: HCoV-NL63 spike overlapping peptide pool stimulation. At the DNA level, the sequence is TGTGCCAGCAGCCAACTGGGTAGAGAAGCTTTCTTT. Its protein product is CASSQLGREAFF.